This T cell receptor (beta chain) is from a study of T cells in Graves' hyperthyroidism and ophthalmopathy. Worth noting for this clonotype: Its antigen is currently unknown. At one end the junction does not follow the germline gene, possibly because of a read error.

Study-wide findings and caveats: Blood held most thyroid clonotypes expanded above 0.001 frequency.

The V gene's germline CDR1 is KGHSH and CDR2 LQKENI. The CDR3 is 16 amino acids. The CDR3 regions of TCR beta were amplified from RNA transcripts. TCR CDR3 underwent first-round RT-PCR with the HTBI primer set. TCRdb re-derived calls from the multiplex PCR reads in MiXCR, one entry per CDR3 protein. The sample holds some 270,000 distinct CDR3 sequences, approximately 25% seen once. The sequencing sample was made of blood. V is TRBV18 and J is TRBJ2-7; 7 bases fit TRBD1. The clonotype comes from a middle-aged woman with Graves' ophthalmopathy. The CDR3 loop reads CASSPPVETGLREQCF. The CDR3 DNA follows: TGTGCCAGCTCACCACCGGTGGAGACAGGGTTGAGGGAGCAGTGCTTC.